This TCR beta chain emerged from a study of early T cells in non-severe SARS-CoV-2 infection. The CDR3 is 16 residues long. Germline CDR1 is MNHNS and CDR2 is SASEGT. V trimming: 7 bases; J trimming: 5 bases; junction bases outside the gene matches: 12. TCRdb redid the calling of the 5' RACE reads with MiXCR, one entry per CDR3 protein. The data show tens of thousands of distinct CDR3 sequences, around 10% seen once. V usage is TRBV6-1 and J usage is TRBJ1-5, with TRBD1 identical over 9 bases. This TCR came from an adult who was a healthcare worker with PCR-confirmed SARS-CoV-2 infection or an uninfected control (not recorded which). The sample comprised whole blood. The CDR3 loop is CASNPGQGSRDQPQHF. The CDR3 DNA follows: TGTGCCAGCAACCCGGGACAGGGTTCCCGAGATCAGCCCCAGCATTTT.